This is a list of T cell receptor beta chains from one sample in a study of ipilimumab plus nivolumab after autologous stem cell transplantation. Assay: immunoSEQ multiplex PCR; the TCRdb copy retains only in-frame clones and omits some. The data contain tens of thousands of clones, around nine tenths of them singletons. The source was PBMCs, collected in a trial of ipilimumab plus nivolumab as post-transplant consolidation. The receptor source for this set is a male donor with multiple myeloma. Both conserved end residues are part of each CDR3. D genes are given only for firm matches. Part of the rows lack a size; the others show once, few, many or a class for expanded clones.

d_gene	j_gene	v_gene	abundance	CDR3aa	CDR3nt
.	TRBJ1-6	TRBV4-3	medium-sized	CASSQGAYNSPLHF	TGCGCCAGCAGCCAAGGGGCCTATAATTCACCCCTCCACTTT
TRBD1	TRBJ2-5	TRBV6-5	.	CASRKTGVRETQYF	TGTGCCAGCAGGAAGACAGGGGTGAGGGAGACCCAGTACTTC
.	TRBJ1-4	TRBV19	.	CASSDPGRGEKLFF	TGTGCCAGTAGCGACCCGGGACGCGGGGAAAAACTGTTTTTT
TRBD1	TRBJ1-3	TRBV5-4	.	CASSVQGGGNTIYF	TGTGCCAGCAGCGTACAGGGGGGTGGAAACACCATATATTTT
.	TRBJ2-7	TRBV5-1	.	CASSLIPQGKQYF	TGCGCCAGCAGCTTAATCCCTCAGGGAAAGCAGTACTTC
TRBD1	TRBJ2-4	TRBV15	.	CATSRGTDPNLDIQYF	TGTGCCACCAGCAGGGGGACAGACCCAAATTTAGACATTCAGTACTTC
.	TRBJ2-5	TRBV5-4	.	CASRPRDQETQYF	TGTGCCAGCAGACCCCGGGACCAAGAGACCCAGTACTTC
TRBD1	TRBJ1-5	TRBV5-1	.	CASGWGQGDDSNQPQHF	TGCGCCAGCGGCTGGGGACAGGGGGACGATAGCAATCAGCCCCAGCATTTT
.	TRBJ1-1	TRBV7-9	once	CASSLGGGAETEAFF	TGTGCCAGCAGCTTGGGGGGCGGGGCGGAGACTGAAGCTTTCTTT
.	TRBJ1-1	TRBV6-5	.	CASSYSMRKNTEAFF	TGTGCCAGCAGTTACTCGATGCGGAAGAACACTGAAGCTTTCTTT
.	TRBJ1-5	TRBV30	.	CAWGGETSNQPQHF	TGTGCCTGGGGAGGGGAAACTAGCAATCAGCCCCAGCATTTT
.	TRBJ1-2	TRBV30	.	CARNRGSNYGYTF	TGTGCCCGGAACAGAGGGAGTAACTATGGCTACACCTTC
.	TRBJ1-1	TRBV6-6	.	CASKLVENTEAFF	TGTGCCAGCAAACTGGTCGAGAACACTGAAGCTTTCTTT
TRBD2	TRBJ2-5	TRBV29-1	.	CSVREDVETQYF	TGCAGCGTTCGGGAGGACGTAGAGACCCAGTACTTC
TRBD1	TRBJ1-3	TRBV6-5	.	CASSRTGVGNTIYF	TGTGCCAGCAGTCGAACAGGGGTTGGAAACACCATATATTTT
.	TRBJ1-5	TRBV5-4	.	CASSLGAPDSNQPQHF	TGTGCCAGCAGCTTGGGGGCCCCGGATAGCAATCAGCCCCAGCATTTT
.	TRBJ2-5	TRBV5-1	.	CASSPTRRGPETQYF	TGCGCCAGCAGCCCCACCCGGAGGGGACCAGAGACCCAGTACTTC
.	TRBJ1-1	TRBV27	.	CASSGRIAFF	TGTGCCAGCAGTGGAAGGATAGCTTTCTTT
TRBD2	TRBJ2-1	TRBV5-1	.	CASSPQAGGAYNEQFF	TGCGCCAGCAGCCCCCAGGCGGGAGGAGCCTACAATGAGCAGTTCTTC
TRBD2	TRBJ2-3	TRBV7-2	.	CASSLQRGVTDTQYF	TGTGCCAGCAGCTTACAGCGGGGGGTCACAGATACGCAGTATTTT
.	TRBJ2-4	TRBV28	few	CASSLWSGDLTKNIQYF	TGTGCCAGCAGTTTATGGTCCGGGGACCTAACCAAAAACATTCAGTACTTC
TRBD1	TRBJ1-3	TRBV6-5	few	CASSRTGARNTIYF	TGTGCCAGCAGCCGCACAGGGGCACGGAACACCATATATTTT
.	TRBJ1-1	TRBV18	.	CASSLDANTEAFF	TGTGCCAGCTCACTGGACGCGAACACTGAAGCTTTCTTT
TRBD1	TRBJ1-4	TRBV6-7	once	CASSYSSTGGNEKLFF	TGTGCCAGCAGTTACTCCTCGACAGGGGGTAATGAAAAACTGTTTTTT
TRBD1	TRBJ1-1	TRBV28	.	CAITGVFTEAFF	TGTGCCATCACAGGGGTTTTCACTGAAGCTTTCTTT
.	TRBJ1-1	TRBV7-3	.	CASSPSGESEAFF	TGTGCCAGCAGCCCTTCGGGAGAATCTGAAGCTTTCTTT
.	TRBJ1-2	TRBV30	once	CAWRSIGDLNYGYTF	TGTGCCTGGAGGAGTATTGGCGATTTAAACTATGGCTACACCTTC
.	TRBJ2-1	TRBV19	few	CASSTQLYNEQFF	TGTGCCAGTAGTACCCAATTATATAATGAGCAGTTCTTC
TRBD1	TRBJ2-3	TRBV28	.	CASSSGTAYTDTQYF	TGTGCCAGCAGTTCCGGGACAGCGTACACAGATACGCAGTATTTT
.	TRBJ2-3	TRBV6-5	.	CASSYGWPSTDTQYF	TGTGCCAGCAGTTACGGATGGCCTAGCACAGATACGCAGTATTTT
.	TRBJ2-5	TRBV6-5	.	CASSYSRGGETQYF	TGTGCCAGCAGTTACTCACGAGGGGGGGAGACCCAGTACTTC
.	TRBJ2-6	TRBV4-1	.	CASSPRAGANVLTF	TGCGCCAGCAGCCCTAGAGCCGGGGCCAACGTCCTGACTTTC
.	TRBJ2-4	TRBV19	.	CASSRQDSLAKNIQYF	TGTGCCAGTAGTAGGCAGGACAGTTTAGCCAAAAACATTCAGTACTTC
.	TRBJ1-1	TRBV9	.	CASSVAVGGEAFF	TGTGCCAGCAGCGTAGCGGTGGGGGGGGAAGCTTTCTTT
TRBD1	TRBJ1-2	TRBV5-1	.	CASSLGQGGYGYTF	TGCGCCAGCAGCTTGGGACAGGGTGGTTATGGCTACACCTTC
.	TRBJ1-6	TRBV7-5	.	CVRSSSGSFSPLHF	TGTGTCAGAAGCTCCTCGGGGAGTTTTTCACCCCTCCACTTT
.	TRBJ2-1	TRBV23-1	.	CASSQSPDYNEQFF	TGCGCCAGCAGTCAATCTCCAGACTACAATGAGCAGTTCTTC
.	TRBJ2-7	TRBV29-1	few	CSVEQGWQYF	TGCAGCGTCGAACAGGGCTGGCAGTACTTC
.	TRBJ1-5	TRBV7-2	.	CASSFLGAPSNQPQHF	TGTGCCAGCAGCTTTCTGGGGGCGCCTAGCAATCAGCCCCAGCATTTT
.	TRBJ2-5	TRBV14	.	CASSRVPPETQYF	TGTGCCAGCAGCCGGGTACCTCCAGAGACCCAGTACTTC
.	TRBJ2-1	TRBV28	.	CASSFGSSSYNEQFF	TGTGCCAGCAGCTTCGGGAGTAGCTCCTACAATGAGCAGTTCTTC
.	TRBJ1-1	TRBV5-1	.	CASSLPTGGGDAFF	TGCGCCAGCAGCTTGCCAACCGGGGGCGGGGATGCTTTCTTT
.	TRBJ2-5	TRBV19	.	CASSTDPLRETQYF	TGTGCCAGTAGTACTGACCCCTTGAGAGAGACCCAGTACTTC
TRBD1	TRBJ2-1	TRBV9	.	CASSVVEGAGEQFF	TGTGCCAGCAGCGTAGTAGAGGGGGCGGGTGAGCAGTTCTTC
.	TRBJ1-2	TRBV6-1	few	CASSERGNYGYTF	TGTGCCAGCAGTGAGAGGGGGAACTATGGCTACACCTTC
.	TRBJ2-7	TRBV7-8	.	CASSFATGTVSYEQYF	.
.	TRBJ1-2	TRBV5-6	.	CASSLGIGPGYTF	TGTGCCAGCAGCCTGGGGATAGGCCCTGGCTACACCTTC
TRBD1	TRBJ1-4	TRBV7-2	.	CASSHTPDRGQEKLFF	TGTGCCAGCAGCCATACCCCGGACAGGGGGCAAGAAAAACTGTTTTTT
.	TRBJ2-7	TRBV27	.	CASSPGLQYYEQYF	TGTGCCAGCAGTCCAGGACTCCAGTACTACGAGCAGTACTTC
.	TRBJ2-7	TRBV6-5	.	CASSYEGGLDEQYF	TGTGCCAGCAGTTACGAGGGTGGCCTCGACGAGCAGTACTTC
TRBD1	TRBJ1-6	TRBV6-1	.	CASTPRQGNSPLHF	TGTGCCAGCACTCCACGACAGGGGAATTCACCCCTCCACTTT
.	TRBJ1-2	TRBV28	.	CASSLGAVNYGYTF	TGTGCCAGCAGTTTAGGGGCAGTCAACTATGGCTACACCTTC
.	TRBJ2-7	TRBV7-9	.	CASSGDEQYF	TGTGCCAGCAGCGGGGACGAGCAGTACTTC
.	TRBJ2-7	TRBV7-9	.	CASTPRTAAYEQYF	TGTGCCAGCACCCCAAGGACGGCGGCCTACGAGCAGTACTTC
.	TRBJ2-2	TRBV10-1	.	CASKGHLNTGELFF	TGCGCCAGCAAGGGACATTTAAACACCGGGGAGCTGTTTTTT
.	TRBJ1-3	TRBV11-2	.	CASSPNYDTIYF	TGTGCCAGCAGCCCAAATTACGACACCATATATTTT
.	TRBJ2-3	TRBV2	.	CASKAVSTSTDTQYF	TGTGCCAGCAAGGCCGTATCCACTAGCACAGATACGCAGTATTTT
TRBD1	TRBJ1-1	TRBV5-1	.	CASSFTGARQNTEAFF	TGCGCCAGCAGCTTCACAGGGGCAAGGCAGAACACTGAAGCTTTCTTT